This T cell receptor (beta chain) was captured by sequencing in a study of blood T cell repertoires in COVID-19. The wider study: Sites in the United States, Italy and Spain provided acute and convalescent COVID-19 samples. T cells, B-cell-depleted T cells, or PBMCs supplied cDNA or gDNA.

Authors' methods: Quantification of nucleated cells was approximated via reference gene primer amplification. TCRdb keeps only in-frame clones here, not all; method: immunoSEQ multiplex PCR. Clone size and the V and J calls come from that table; the DNA yielded D and trimming. The sample has hundreds of thousands of clones; 82% are singletons. This clone has only a few counts. Germline values: CDR1 MNHNY, CDR2 SVGAGI (reference sequence). The CDR3 extends over 16 amino acids. The V segment lost 5 bases and the J segment 0 bases; nucleotides outside the gene matches: 5. The chain couples TRBV6-6 to TRBJ1-5; TRBD1 aligns across 9 bases. The sequenced sample was peripheral blood. The receptor comes from a woman aged 60 to 75 with active or convalescent COVID-19. The chain's CDR3 is CASSVRTGVSNQPQHF. In nucleotides, the CDR3 is TGTGCCAGCAGTGTCCGGACAGGGGTTAGCAATCAGCCCCAGCATTTT.